The clone carrying this T cell receptor beta chain has only one observation. This sample is drawn from a study of blood T cell repertoires in COVID-19. Repertoires were generated with immunoSEQ multiplex PCR, while TCRdb's copy carries only in-frame clones and drops some. The data show 200,000 to 250,000 clones, around 87% seen once. V shed 4 bases and J 1 base; nucleotides not matched to a gene: 1. This CDR3 is 15 amino acids long. The germline gives CDR1 LNHDA, CDR2 SQIVND (reference sequence). The origin of this receptor is a woman between 50 and 59 years old with COVID-19, enrolled during active disease. Specimen: peripheral blood. The chain carries TRBV19 and TRBJ2-3, with 11 bases matching TRBD2. This CDR3 reads CASSTTSGGTDTQYF. The CDR3 nucleotides read TGTGCCAGTAGTACGACTAGCGGGGGCACAGATACGCAGTATTTT.